Sequencing of this T cell receptor beta chain was carried out in a study of CD8 T cells in Susac syndrome. TCR beta sequencing covered blood CD8+ and CD4+ T cells. The RNA input was roughly 0.45 to 1 ug, and it was reverse transcribed with random hexamers. A single record per CDR3 protein comes from TCRdb applying MiXCR to the immunoSEQ multiplex PCR reads. The data hold a few hundred thousand distinct CDR3 sequences, with about 85% observed a single time. Germline CDR1 is MNHEY and CDR2 is SMNVEV (reference sequence). The CDR3 spans 17 residues. Unmatched junction bases numbered 14, after V lost 6 bases and J lost 3 bases.

This chain uses TRBV27 with TRBJ2-3, with TRBD1 identical over 8 bases. The sequence came from a human donor with multiple sclerosis. The sample comprised CD8+ T cells from PBMCs. CDR3 protein: CASSNLRTGILTDTQYF. CDR3 nucleotides: TGTGCCAGCAGCAACCTTCGGACAGGGATTTTGACAGATACGCAGTATTTT.